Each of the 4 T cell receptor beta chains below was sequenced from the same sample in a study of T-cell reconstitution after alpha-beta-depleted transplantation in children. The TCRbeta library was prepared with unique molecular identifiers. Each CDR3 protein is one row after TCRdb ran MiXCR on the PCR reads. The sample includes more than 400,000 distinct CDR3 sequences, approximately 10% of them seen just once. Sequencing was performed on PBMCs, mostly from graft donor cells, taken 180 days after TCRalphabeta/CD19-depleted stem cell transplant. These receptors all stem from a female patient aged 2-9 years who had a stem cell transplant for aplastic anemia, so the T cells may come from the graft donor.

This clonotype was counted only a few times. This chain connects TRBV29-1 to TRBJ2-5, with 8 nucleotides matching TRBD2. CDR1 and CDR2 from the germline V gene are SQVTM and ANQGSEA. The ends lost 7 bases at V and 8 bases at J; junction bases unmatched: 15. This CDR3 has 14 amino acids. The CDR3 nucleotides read TGCAGCGCTTGGACTAGCCGGGGCCAAAGAACCCAGTACTTC. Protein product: CSAWTSRGQRTQYF.

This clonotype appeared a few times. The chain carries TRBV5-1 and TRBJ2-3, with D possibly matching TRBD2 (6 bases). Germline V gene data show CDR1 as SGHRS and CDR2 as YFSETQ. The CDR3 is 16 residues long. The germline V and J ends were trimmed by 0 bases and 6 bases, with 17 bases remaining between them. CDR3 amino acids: CASSLATGAPPDTQYF. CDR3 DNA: TGCGCCAGCAGCTTGGCAACGGGAGCGCCCCCCGATACGCAGTATTTT.

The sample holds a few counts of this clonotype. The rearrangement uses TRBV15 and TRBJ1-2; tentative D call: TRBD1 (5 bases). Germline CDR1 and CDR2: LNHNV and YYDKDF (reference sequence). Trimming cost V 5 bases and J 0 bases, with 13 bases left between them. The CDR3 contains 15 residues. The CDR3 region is CATSGGNMANYGYTF. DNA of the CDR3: TGTGCCACCAGCGGGGGAAATATGGCTAACTATGGCTACACCTTC.

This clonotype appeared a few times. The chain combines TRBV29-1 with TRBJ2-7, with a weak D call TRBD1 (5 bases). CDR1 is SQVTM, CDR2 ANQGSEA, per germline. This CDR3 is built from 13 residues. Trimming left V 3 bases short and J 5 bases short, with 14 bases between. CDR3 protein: CSVDQGRGNEQYF. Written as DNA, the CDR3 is TGCAGCGTTGACCAGGGTAGAGGCAACGAGCAGTACTTC.